This T cell receptor beta chain derives from a study of blood T cell repertoires in COVID-19. Study-wide context: COVID-19 samples from acute and convalescent phases originated in the United States, Italy and Spain.

The assay was immunoSEQ multiplex PCR, and TCRdb's table has in-frame clones only and misses some. The data hold under 300,000 clones, with approximately 86% observed a single time. The sequence derives from a woman under 40 with acute or convalescent COVID-19. Sequencing was done on a sample of peripheral blood.

CDR3 coding DNA: TGTGCCAGCAGTGAAGCGCCCGGGTTCAATCAGCCCCAGCATTTT. Translation: CASSEAPGFNQPQHF. The chain couples TRBV6-1 to TRBJ1-5; D is ambiguous. CDR1 and CDR2 from the germline V gene are MNHNS and SASEGT. V was trimmed by 0 bases and J by 3 bases, leaving 9 bases between them. This CDR3 spans 15 amino acids.